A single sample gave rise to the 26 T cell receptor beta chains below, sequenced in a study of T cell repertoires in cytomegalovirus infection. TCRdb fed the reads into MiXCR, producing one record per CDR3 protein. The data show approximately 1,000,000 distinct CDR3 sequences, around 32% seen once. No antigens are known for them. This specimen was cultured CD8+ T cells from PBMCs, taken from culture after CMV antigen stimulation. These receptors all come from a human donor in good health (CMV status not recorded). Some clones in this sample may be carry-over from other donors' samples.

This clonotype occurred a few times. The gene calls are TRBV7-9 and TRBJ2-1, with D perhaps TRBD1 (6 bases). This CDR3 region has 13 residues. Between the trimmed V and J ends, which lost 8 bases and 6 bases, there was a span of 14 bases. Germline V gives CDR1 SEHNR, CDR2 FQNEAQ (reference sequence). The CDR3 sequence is CASPREGGNEQFF. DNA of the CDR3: TGTGCCAGCCCCCGAGAAGGGGGCAATGAGCAGTTCTTC.

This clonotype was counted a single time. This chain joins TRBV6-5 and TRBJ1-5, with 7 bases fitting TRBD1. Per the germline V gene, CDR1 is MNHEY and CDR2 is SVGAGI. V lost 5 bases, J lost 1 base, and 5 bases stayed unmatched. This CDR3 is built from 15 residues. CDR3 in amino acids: CASSQTGRSNQPQHF. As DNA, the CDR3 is TGTGCCAGCAGTCAGACAGGGCGGAGCAATCAGCCCCAGCATTTT.

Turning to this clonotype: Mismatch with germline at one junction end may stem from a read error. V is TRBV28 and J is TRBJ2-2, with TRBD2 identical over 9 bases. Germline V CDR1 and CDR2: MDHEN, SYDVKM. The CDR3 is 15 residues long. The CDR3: CASTLGTSLTGELFF. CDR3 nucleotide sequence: TGTGCCAGCACTTTAGGGACTAGCCTAACCGGGGAGCTGTTTTTT.

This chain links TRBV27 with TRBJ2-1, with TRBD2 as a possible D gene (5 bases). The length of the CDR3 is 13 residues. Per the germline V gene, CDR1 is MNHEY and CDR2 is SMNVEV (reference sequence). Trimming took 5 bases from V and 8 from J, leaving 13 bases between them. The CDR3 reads CASSQGGRYEQFF. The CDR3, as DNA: TGTGCCAGCAGTCAAGGAGGTAGATATGAGCAGTTCTTC.

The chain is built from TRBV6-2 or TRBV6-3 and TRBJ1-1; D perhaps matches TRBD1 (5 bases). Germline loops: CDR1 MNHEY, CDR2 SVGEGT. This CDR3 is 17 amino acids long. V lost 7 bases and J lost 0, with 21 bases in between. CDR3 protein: CASTTDSQGEMNTEAFF. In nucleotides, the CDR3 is TGTGCCAGCACCACCGACAGCCAAGGAGAAATGAACACTGAAGCTTTCTTT.

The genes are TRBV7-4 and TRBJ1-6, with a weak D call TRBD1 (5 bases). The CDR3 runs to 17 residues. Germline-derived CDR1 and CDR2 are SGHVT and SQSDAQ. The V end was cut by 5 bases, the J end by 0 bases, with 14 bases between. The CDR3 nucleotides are TGTGCCAGCAGCCCCGGCAGGGAGCGCTCCTATAATTCACCCCTCCACTTT. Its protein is CASSPGRERSYNSPLHF.

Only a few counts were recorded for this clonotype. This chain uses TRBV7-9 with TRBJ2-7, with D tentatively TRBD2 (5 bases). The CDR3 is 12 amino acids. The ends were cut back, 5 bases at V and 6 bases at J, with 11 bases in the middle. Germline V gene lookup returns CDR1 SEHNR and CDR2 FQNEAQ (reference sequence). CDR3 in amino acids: CASSPPAGEQYF. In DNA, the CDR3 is TGTGCCAGCAGCCCCCCCGCGGGCGAGCAGTACTTC.

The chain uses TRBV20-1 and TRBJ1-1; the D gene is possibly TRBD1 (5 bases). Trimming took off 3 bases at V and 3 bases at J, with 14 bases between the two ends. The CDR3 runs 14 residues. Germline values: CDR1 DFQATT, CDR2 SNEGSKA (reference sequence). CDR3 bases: TGCAGTGCTAGCGGGGGACTGCGGGACACTGAAGCTTTCTTT. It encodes CSASGGLRDTEAFF.

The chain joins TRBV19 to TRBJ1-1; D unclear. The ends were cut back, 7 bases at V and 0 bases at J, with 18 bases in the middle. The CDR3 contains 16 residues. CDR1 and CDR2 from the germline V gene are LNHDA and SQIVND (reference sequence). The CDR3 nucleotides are TGTGCCAGTACCCCCAGCTACGGATTATTGAACACTGAAGCTTTCTTT. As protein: CASTPSYGLLNTEAFF.

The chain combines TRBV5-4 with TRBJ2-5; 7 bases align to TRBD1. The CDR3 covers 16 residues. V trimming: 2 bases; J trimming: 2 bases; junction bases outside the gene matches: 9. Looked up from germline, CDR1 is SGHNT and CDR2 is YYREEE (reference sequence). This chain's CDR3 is CASSFQTGSLQETQYF. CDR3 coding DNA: TGTGCCAGCAGCTTCCAGACAGGGAGCCTTCAAGAGACCCAGTACTTC.

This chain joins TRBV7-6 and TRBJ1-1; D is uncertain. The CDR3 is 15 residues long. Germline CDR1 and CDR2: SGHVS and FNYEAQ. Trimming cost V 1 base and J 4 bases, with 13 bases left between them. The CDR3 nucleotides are TGTGCCAGCAGCTTAGATCTGGGAGGCAGCACTGAAGCTTTCTTT. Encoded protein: CASSLDLGGSTEAFF.

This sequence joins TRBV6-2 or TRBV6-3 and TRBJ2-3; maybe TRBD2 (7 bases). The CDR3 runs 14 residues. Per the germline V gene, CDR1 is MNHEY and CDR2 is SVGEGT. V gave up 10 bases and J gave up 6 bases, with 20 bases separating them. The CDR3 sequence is CATFEGGRDDTQYF. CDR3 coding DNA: TGTGCCACCTTTGAGGGGGGGAGGGACGATACGCAGTATTTT.

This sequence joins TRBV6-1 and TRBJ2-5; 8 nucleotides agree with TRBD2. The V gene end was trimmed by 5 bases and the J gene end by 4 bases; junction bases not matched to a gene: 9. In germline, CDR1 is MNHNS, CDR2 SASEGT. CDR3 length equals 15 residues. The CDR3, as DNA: TGTGCCAGCAGTCCTCGCGGGGGGTTGGGAGAGACCCAGTACTTC. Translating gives CASSPRGGLGETQYF.

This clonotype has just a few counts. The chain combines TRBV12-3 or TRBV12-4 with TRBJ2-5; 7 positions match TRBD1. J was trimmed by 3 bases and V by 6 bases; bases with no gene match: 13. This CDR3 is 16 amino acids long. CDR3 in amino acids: CASSPYDRESKETQYF. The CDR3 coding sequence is TGTGCCAGCAGCCCCTACGACAGGGAGTCCAAAGAGACCCAGTACTTC.

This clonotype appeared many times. CDR3: CASSLSTGRVYEQYV. CDR3 nucleotide sequence: TGTGCCAGCAGCTTAAGTACGGGCAGAGTCTACGAGCAGTACGTC. The chain is built from TRBV7-8 and TRBJ2-7; no firm D call. The CDR3 runs 15 residues. CDR1 SGHVS and CDR2 FQNEAQ come from the germline V gene. Trimming took off 2 bases at V and 3 bases at J, with 14 bases between the two ends.

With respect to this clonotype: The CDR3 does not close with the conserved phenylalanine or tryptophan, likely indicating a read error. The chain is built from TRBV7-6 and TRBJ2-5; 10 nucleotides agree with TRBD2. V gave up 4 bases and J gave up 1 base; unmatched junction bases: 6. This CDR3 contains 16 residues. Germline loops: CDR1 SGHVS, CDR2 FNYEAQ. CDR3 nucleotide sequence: TGTGCCAGCAGCTCCGCTAGCGGGGGACTCCAAGAGACCCAGTACTCC. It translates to CASSSASGGLQETQYS.

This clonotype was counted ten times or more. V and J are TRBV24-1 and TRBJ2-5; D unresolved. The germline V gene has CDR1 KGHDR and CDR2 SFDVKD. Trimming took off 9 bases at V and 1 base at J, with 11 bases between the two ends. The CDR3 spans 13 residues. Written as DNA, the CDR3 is TGTGCCACCGCCTCCAGTCCCCAAGAGACCCAGTACTTC. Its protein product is CATASSPQETQYF.

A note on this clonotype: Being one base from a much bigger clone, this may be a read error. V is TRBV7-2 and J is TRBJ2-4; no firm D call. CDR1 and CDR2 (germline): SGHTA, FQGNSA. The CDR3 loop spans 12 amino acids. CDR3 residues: CVSSSAKNIQYF. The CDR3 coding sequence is TGTGTCAGCAGCTCAGCTAAAAACATTCAGTACTTC.

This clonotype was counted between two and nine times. This CDR3 reads CAISGGFEEQYV. CDR3 nucleotides: TGTGCCATCAGTGGTGGATTTGAAGAGCAGTACGTC. The chain uses TRBV10-3 and TRBJ2-7; D call uncertain. The CDR3 totals 12 residues. Germline lookup yields CDR1 ENHRY and CDR2 SYGVKD. Trimming stripped 4 bases from V and 7 bases from J, with 11 bases between.

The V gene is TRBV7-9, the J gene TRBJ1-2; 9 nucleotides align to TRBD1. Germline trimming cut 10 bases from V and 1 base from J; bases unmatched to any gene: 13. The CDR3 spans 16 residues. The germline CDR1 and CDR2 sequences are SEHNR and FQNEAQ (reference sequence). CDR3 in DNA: TGTGCCACCCCCCCCGGGACAGGGACGTTTAACTATGGCTACACCTTC. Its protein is CATPPGTGTFNYGYTF.

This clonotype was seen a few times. The CDR3 nucleotides are TGTGCCAGCAGCTTAATCGGGACTGGGGATCAGCCCCAGCATTTT. This sequence encodes CASSLIGTGDQPQHF. This chain joins TRBV7-9 and TRBJ1-5; possibly TRBD1 for D (5 bases). The germline CDR1 and CDR2 sequences are SEHNR and FQNEAQ (reference sequence). The CDR3 is 15 amino acids. Trimming cost V 2 bases and J 5 bases, with 13 bases left between them.

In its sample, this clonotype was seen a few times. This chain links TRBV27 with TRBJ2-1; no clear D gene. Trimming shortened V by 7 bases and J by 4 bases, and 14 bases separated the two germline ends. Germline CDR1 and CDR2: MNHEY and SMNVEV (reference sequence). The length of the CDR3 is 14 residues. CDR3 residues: CASIGLGQYNEQFF. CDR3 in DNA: TGTGCCAGCATCGGATTAGGGCAGTACAATGAGCAGTTCTTC.

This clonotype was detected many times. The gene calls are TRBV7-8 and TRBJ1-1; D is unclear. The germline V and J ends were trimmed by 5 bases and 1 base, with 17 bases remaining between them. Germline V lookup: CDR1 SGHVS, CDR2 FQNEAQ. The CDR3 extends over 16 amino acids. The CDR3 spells CASSNPRTAQNTEAFF. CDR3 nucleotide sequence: TGTGCCAGCAGCAACCCGCGGACGGCCCAGAACACTGAAGCTTTCTTT.

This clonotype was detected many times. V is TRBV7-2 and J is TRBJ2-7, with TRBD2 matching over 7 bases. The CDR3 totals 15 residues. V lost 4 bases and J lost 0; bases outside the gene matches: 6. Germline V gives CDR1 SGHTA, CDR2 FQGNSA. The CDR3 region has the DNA TGTGCCAGCAGCTCCTCCCCGGGGGGCTCCTACGAGCAGTACTTC. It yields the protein CASSSSPGGSYEQYF.

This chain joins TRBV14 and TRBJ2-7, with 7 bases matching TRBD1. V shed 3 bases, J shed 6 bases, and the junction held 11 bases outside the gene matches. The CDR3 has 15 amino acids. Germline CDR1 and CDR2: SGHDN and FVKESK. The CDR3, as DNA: TGTGCCAGCAGCCATGTTCATACAGGGGTCTTCGAGCAGTACTTC. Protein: CASSHVHTGVFEQYF.

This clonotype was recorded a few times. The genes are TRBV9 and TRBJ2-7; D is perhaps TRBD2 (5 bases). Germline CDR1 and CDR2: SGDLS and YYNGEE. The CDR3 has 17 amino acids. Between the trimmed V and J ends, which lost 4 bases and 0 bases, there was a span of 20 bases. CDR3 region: CASSSSTPRGGSYEQYV. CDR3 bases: TGTGCCAGCAGCTCCTCAACACCCCGGGGTGGCTCCTACGAGCAGTACGTC.